The T cell receptor (beta chain) described here comes from a study of cytomegalovirus exposure and HLA in healthy donors. Study-level results: Data from an earlier analysis indicated that most TCR beta V segments were productive either about 90% or about 30% of the time.

Of note for this clone: Antigen specificity is unknown.

The primer mix had 60 Vbeta and 13 Jbeta primers. The repertoire was sequenced with immunoSEQ multiplex PCR; TCRdb's copy has only in-frame clones and lacks some. The repertoire has about 130,000 clones, around 86% of them found once; the top ten carry roughly 7.7%. Germline V gives CDR1 SGHTA, CDR2 FQGNSA. V was trimmed by 5 bases and J by 7 bases, leaving 15 bases between them. This CDR3 has 13 amino acids. This sequence joins TRBV7-2 and TRBJ2-7, with D possibly being TRBD1 (5 bases). The sample consisted of PBMCs. The clonotype was recovered from a woman between 50 and 59 years old in good health and CMV-seropositive. CDR3: CASSPPTSGEQYF. The CDR3 DNA sequence: TGTGCCAGCAGCCCGCCTACCTCAGGGGAGCAGTACTTC.